These T cell receptor beta chains were read from a single sample in a study of T cells in Graves' hyperthyroidism and ophthalmopathy. TCRdb re-called the multiplex PCR reads with MiXCR, one entry per CDR3 protein. The data show roughly 380,000 distinct CDR3 sequences, about 14% seen once. The sequenced sample consisted of blood. The receptors originated from a young man with Graves' hyperthyroidism that later progressed to Graves' ophthalmopathy. Each CDR3 is given with its conserved first and last residue. The D gene is left open where the match is weak. Expanded clones are given a class, and other clones once, few, many or no size at all.

v_gene	d_gene	abundance	j_gene	CDR3aa	CDR3nt
TRBV28	-	many	TRBJ1-1	CASSVSHYTEAFF	TGTGCCAGCAGTGTCTCACACTACACTGAAGCTTTCTTT
TRBV20-1	TRBD2	-	TRBJ2-7	CSARDYLGRGEYEQYF	TGCAGTGCTAGAGATTACCTGGGGCGGGGGGAGTACGAGCAGTACTTC
TRBV29-1	-	-	TRBJ2-5	CSGDSRDQETQYF	TGCAGCGGGGACTCGCGCGATCAAGAGACCCAGTACTTC
TRBV7-9	TRBD2	many	TRBJ2-1	CASSLPFGTSGGNEQFF	TGTGCCAGCAGCTTACCATTCGGGACTAGCGGGGGGAATGAGCAGTTCTTC
TRBV12-3/TRBV12-4	-	few	TRBJ1-4	CASSRLSANEKLFF	TGTGCCAGCAGCCGCCTGAGTGCTAATGAAAAACTGTTTTTT
TRBV10-2	TRBD1	-	TRBJ1-2	CASLTGDYGYTF	TGCGCCAGCCTGACAGGGGACTATGGCTACACCTTC
TRBV5-5	-	-	TRBJ2-7	CASSLVRDVSYEQYF	TGTGCCAGCAGCTTGGTTAGGGACGTCTCCTACGAGCAGTACTTC
TRBV20-1	TRBD1	-	TRBJ1-6	CSATHTGDRDNSPLHF	TGCAGTGCTACACACACAGGGGACAGGGATAATTCACCCCTCCACTTT
TRBV4-1	-	few	TRBJ2-7	CASSQAGRGTYEQYF	TGCGCCAGCAGCCAAGCGGGACGTGGGACCTACGAGCAGTACTTC
TRBV9	TRBD1	many	TRBJ2-5	CASSGIDPGQGSSETQYF	TGTGCCAGCAGTGGGATAGATCCGGGACAGGGATCAAGCGAGACCCAGTACTTC
TRBV12-3/TRBV12-4	-	many	TRBJ2-3	CASSLPPASTTADTQYF	TGTGCCAGCAGTTTACCCCCGGCCTCCACCACTGCAGATACGCAGTATTTT
TRBV7-9	-	many	TRBJ2-7	CASSLTGLGEQYF	TGTGCCAGCAGCTTAACAGGTTTGGGCGAGCAGTACTTC
TRBV29-1	-	few	TRBJ1-3	CSVRRGNTIYF	TGCAGCGTGAGGAGGGGAAACACCATATATTTT
TRBV20-1	TRBD1	few	TRBJ1-5	CSARDFSGGLSNQPQHF	TGCAGTGCTAGAGATTTTTCAGGGGGTTTGAGCAATCAGCCCCAGCATTTT
TRBV30	-	few	TRBJ1-6	CAWGLFGVDNSPLHF	TGTGCCTGGGGACTATTTGGGGTGGATAATTCACCCCTCCACTTT
TRBV7-2	-	-	TRBJ1-1	CASSSGTQSTEAFF	TGTGCCAGCAGCTCCGGGACACAAAGCACTGAAGCTTTCTTT
TRBV5-5	-	few	TRBJ2-3	CASSLSPAIRTDTQYF	TGTGCCAGCAGCTTAAGCCCAGCGATACGCACAGATACGCAGTATTTT
TRBV20-1	TRBD2	-	TRBJ2-7	CSARSSGGVEQYF	TGCAGTGCTAGAAGTAGCGGGGGAGTAGAGCAGTACTTC
TRBV6-7	-	-	TRBJ2-7	CASSATRRKPGRRDEQYF	TGTGCCAGCAGTGCTACACGCCGAAAGCCCGGACGGAGGGACGAGCAGTACTTC
TRBV3-1	-	few	TRBJ2-7	CASSRSATAYEQYF	TGTGCCAGCAGCCGGTCCGCGACAGCCTACGAGCAGTACTTC
TRBV20-1	TRBD2	many	TRBJ2-1	CSARDDSGGPNEQFF	TGCAGTGCTAGAGATGATAGCGGGGGGCCCAATGAGCAGTTCTTC
TRBV5-1	-	many	TRBJ1-1	CASSFRGGTEAFF	TGTGCCAGCAGCTTCAGGGGCGGCACTGAAGCTTTCTTT
TRBV28	-	many	TRBJ2-7	CASSTRLASSYEQYF	TGTGCCAGCAGTACTAGGCTAGCGAGCTCCTACGAGCAGTACTTC
TRBV18	-	-	TRBJ2-2	CASSPTRTVNTGELFF	TGTGCCAGCTCACCAACGAGGACGGTGAACACCGGGGAGCTGTTTTTT
TRBV12-3/TRBV12-4	TRBD2	many	TRBJ2-1	CASSPLAGRNSYNEQFF	TGTGCCAGCAGTCCGCTAGCGGGACGAAACTCCTACAATGAGCAGTTCTTC
TRBV29-1	-	-	TRBJ1-1	CSVVISEAFF	TGCAGCGTTGTGATTTCGGAAGCTTTCTTT
TRBV30	TRBD1	many	TRBJ1-6	CAWSATGETPLHF	TGTGCCTGGAGTGCGACAGGGGAGACACCCCTCCACTTT
TRBV18	TRBD1	many	TRBJ2-5	CASSPRTGGGQETQYF	TGTGCCAGCTCACCTCGGACAGGGGGCGGCCAAGAGACCCAGTACTTC
TRBV20-1	TRBD2	many	TRBJ2-7	CSAAKGLADTYEQYF	TGCAGTGCTGCAAAGGGACTAGCGGATACCTACGAGCAGTACTTC
TRBV15	TRBD1	few	TRBJ1-3	CATSRDLAGGGNTIYF	TGTGCCACCAGCAGAGATCTCGCAGGGGGGGGAAACACCATATATTTT
TRBV18	-	many	TRBJ2-1	CASSPRQLNEQFF	TGTGCCAGCTCACCGAGGCAGCTCAATGAGCAGTTCTTC
TRBV20-1	TRBD1	-	TRBJ1-4	CSARRTGTGEKLFF	TGCAGTGCTAGAAGGACAGGGACTGGAGAAAAACTGTTTTTT
TRBV9	TRBD1	-	TRBJ1-6	CASSGRDRADSPLHF	TGTGCCAGCAGCGGCCGGGACAGGGCCGATTCACCCCTCCACTTT
TRBV19	TRBD1	few	TRBJ1-6	CASSIGGQGVFNSPLHF	TGTGCCAGTAGTATAGGCGGACAGGGGGTATTTAATTCACCCCTCCACTTT
TRBV2	-	few	TRBJ1-5	CASTITQNYQPRHF	TGTGCCAGCACGATAACCCAAAATTATCAGCCCCGGCATTTT
TRBV10-2	-	many	TRBJ1-1	CASSEMSVVYTEAFF	TGCGCCAGCAGCGAAATGAGTGTTGTTTACACTGAAGCTTTCTTT
TRBV6-1	-	-	TRBJ1-5	CASSDRSGHASNQPQHF	TGTGCCAGCAGTGACCGGTCGGGACACGCTAGCAATCAGCCCCAGCATTTT
TRBV29-1	TRBD2	-	TRBJ2-1	CSVTGTSLCNEQFF	TGCAGCGTGACCGGGACTAGCCTTTGCAATGAGCAGTTCTTC
TRBV12-3/TRBV12-4	TRBD2	many	TRBJ2-5	CASSFGLAGRETQYF	TGTGCCAGCAGTTTCGGGCTAGCGGGGAGAGAGACCCAGTACTTC
TRBV5-1	TRBD1	many	TRBJ1-6	CASSLGQGDSPLHF	TGCGCCAGCAGCCTAGGACAGGGGGATTCACCCCTCCACTTT
TRBV12-3/TRBV12-4	TRBD2	many	TRBJ2-7	CASSLSGATYEQYF	TGTGCCAGCAGTTTGAGCGGGGCCACCTACGAGCAGTACTTC
TRBV30	-	-	TRBJ1-1	CACRRDSQTTEAFF	TGTGCCTGCCGGCGGGATTCCCAAACAACTGAAGCTTTCTTT
TRBV18	-	few	TRBJ1-1	CASSPHPGTEAFF	TGTGCCAGCTCACCACACCCGGGCACTGAAGCTTTCTTT
TRBV5-6	-	few	TRBJ2-7	CASSWTSNHEQYF	TGTGCCAGCAGCTGGACCTCTAACCACGAGCAGTACTTC
TRBV12-3/TRBV12-4	-	many	TRBJ1-1	CASSFLGQNTEAFF	TGTGCCAGCAGTTTTTTAGGGCAGAACACTGAAGCTTTCTTT
TRBV4-1	TRBD1	few	TRBJ2-1	CASSQRTGWSYNEQFF	TGCGCCAGCAGCCAGCGGACAGGGTGGTCCTACAATGAGCAGTTCTTC